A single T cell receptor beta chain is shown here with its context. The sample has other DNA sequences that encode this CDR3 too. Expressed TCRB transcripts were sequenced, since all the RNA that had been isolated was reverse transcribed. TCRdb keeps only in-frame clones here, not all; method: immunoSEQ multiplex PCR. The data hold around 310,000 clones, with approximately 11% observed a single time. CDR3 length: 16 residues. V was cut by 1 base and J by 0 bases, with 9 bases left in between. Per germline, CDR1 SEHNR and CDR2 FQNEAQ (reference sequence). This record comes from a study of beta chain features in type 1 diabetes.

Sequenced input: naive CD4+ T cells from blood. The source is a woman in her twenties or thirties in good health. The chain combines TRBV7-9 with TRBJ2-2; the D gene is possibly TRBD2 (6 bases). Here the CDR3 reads CASSLGGLANTGELFF. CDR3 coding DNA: TGTGCCAGCAGCTTAGGGGGACTCGCGAACACCGGGGAGCTGTTTTTT.